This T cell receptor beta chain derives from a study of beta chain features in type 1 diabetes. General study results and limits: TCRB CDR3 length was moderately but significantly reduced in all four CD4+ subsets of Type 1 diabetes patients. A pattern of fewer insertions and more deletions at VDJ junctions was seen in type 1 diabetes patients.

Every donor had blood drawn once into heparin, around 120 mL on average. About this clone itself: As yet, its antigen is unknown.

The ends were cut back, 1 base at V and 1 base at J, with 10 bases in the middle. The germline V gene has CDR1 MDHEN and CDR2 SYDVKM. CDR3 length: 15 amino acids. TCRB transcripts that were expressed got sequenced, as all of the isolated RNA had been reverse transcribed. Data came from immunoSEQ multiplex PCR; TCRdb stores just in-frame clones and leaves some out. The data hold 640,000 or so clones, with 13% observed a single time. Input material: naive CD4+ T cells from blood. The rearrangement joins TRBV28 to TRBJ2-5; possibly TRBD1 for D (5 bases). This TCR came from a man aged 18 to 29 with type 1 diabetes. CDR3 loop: CASSLYVRGQETQYF. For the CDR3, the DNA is TGTGCCAGCAGTTTATATGTTAGGGGCCAAGAGACCCAGTACTTC.